The 7 T cell receptor beta chains given below trace back to one sample, sequenced in a study of blood T cell repertoires in COVID-19. Generated by immunoSEQ multiplex PCR, the TCRdb table keeps only in-frame clones and is missing some. The data show roughly 160,000 clones, about four fifths seen once. The sample was peripheral blood. The receptors derive from an elderly woman with acute or convalescent COVID-19.

The chain joins TRBV12-3 or TRBV12-4 to TRBJ1-6; D is undetermined. The V end was cut by 6 bases, the J end by 7 bases, with 10 bases between. The CDR3 covers 13 residues. CDR3 nucleotide sequence: TGTGCCAGCAGCCAATTAGCGAATTCACCCCTCCACTTT. This encodes CASSQLANSPLHF.

About this clone itself: Other DNA sequences in the sample encode the same CDR3. The chain is built from TRBV30 and TRBJ2-1, with D possibly matching TRBD2 (5 bases). Germline V gene lookup returns CDR1 GTSNPN and CDR2 SVGIG (reference sequence). V was shortened by 0 bases and J by 7 bases, with 7 bases between the two germline ends. This CDR3 has 12 residues. CDR3 DNA: TGTGCCTGGAGTGTTACGGGGAATGAGCAGTTCTTC. It is translated as CAWSVTGNEQFF.

The chain employs TRBV7-3 and TRBJ2-7; maybe TRBD1 (6 bases). The CDR3 runs to 15 residues. The V end was cut by 0 bases, the J end by 3 bases, with 12 bases between. Germline CDR1 reads SGHTA; CDR2 reads FQGTGA. The DNA for the CDR3 is TGTGCCAGCAGCTTAACTGGACAGCTGAACTACGAGCAGTACTTC. Protein: CASSLTGQLNYEQYF.

The chain employs TRBV28 and TRBJ1-5; TRBD1 aligns across 9 bases. Germline CDR1 is MDHEN and CDR2 is SYDVKM. This CDR3 has 17 residues. Trimming removed 5 bases from V and 2 bases from J; junction bases left unmatched: 10. CDR3 protein: CASSPGTGHIGNQPQHF. For the CDR3, the DNA is TGTGCCAGCAGTCCCGGGACAGGGCATATTGGCAATCAGCCCCAGCATTTT.

The chain combines TRBV6-5 with TRBJ2-7; tentatively, D is TRBD1 (8 bases). V gave up 6 bases and J gave up 0 bases, with 15 bases separating them. Per the germline V gene, CDR1 is MNHEY and CDR2 is SVGAGI. This CDR3 is 15 amino acids long. The CDR3 region has the DNA TGTGCCAGCAGGGGGGGGACAGGTCCCTCCTACGAGCAGTACTTC. Translation: CASRGGTGPSYEQYF.

The CDR3 region has the DNA TGTGCCAGCAGCGCCCGGGACAGTCTCAACTATGGCTACACCTTC. Translating gives CASSARDSLNYGYTF. V is TRBV7-9 and J is TRBJ1-2; 7 nucleotides agree with TRBD1. CDR1 SEHNR and CDR2 FQNEAQ come from the germline V gene (reference sequence). The V gene end was trimmed by 5 bases and the J gene end by 2 bases; junction bases not matched to a gene: 8. This CDR3 is built from 15 residues.

The gene calls are TRBV6-6 and TRBJ2-7, with 12 bases matching TRBD2. This CDR3 is 15 amino acids long. Germline lookup yields CDR1 MNHNY and CDR2 SVGAGI (reference sequence). J lost 3 bases, V lost 5 bases, and 5 bases had no gene match. Here the CDR3 reads CASSTGLAGRYEQYF. As DNA, the CDR3 is TGTGCCAGCAGTACGGGACTAGCGGGTCGCTACGAGCAGTACTTC.